This is a list of T cell receptor beta chains from one sample in a study of blood T cell repertoires in COVID-19. Libraries were prepared by immunoSEQ multiplex PCR; TCRdb keeps only in-frame clonotypes and omits some of them. The sample comprises more than 60,000 clones, approximately 90% of which are singletons, and roughly 9.1% rests with the top ten. The sequencing sample was made of PBMCs or T cells enriched from blood (not recorded which). The receptor source for this set is a woman in her thirties or forties who had recovered from COVID-19. The CDR3 runs from the conserved cysteine through the conserved F or W. The D gene is left open where the match is weak. The size of a clone is reported for some rows only, either as once, few or many, or as a class for expanded clones.

j_call v_call d_call clone_size cdr3_nt cdr3_aa
TRBJ1-4 TRBV10-2 TRBD1 once TGCGCCAGCAGTGAGAGGACAGGAGCAACTAATGAAAAACTGTTTTTT CASSERTGATNEKLFF
TRBJ1-1 TRBV27 TRBD1 . TGTGCCAGCAGTTTGAGAGGGGACAGGGTGAGCACTGAAGCTTTCTTT CASSLRGDRVSTEAFF
TRBJ2-1 TRBV10-1 . . TGCGCCAGCAGTGACGGGGGAGAGTATCGAAACAATGAGCAGTTCTTC CASSDGGEYRNNEQFF
TRBJ1-1 TRBV9 TRBD1 . TGTGCCAGCAGCTCCACAGGGGTGAACACTGAAGCTTTCTTT CASSSTGVNTEAFF
TRBJ1-5 TRBV5-6 . . TGTGCCAGCAGCTTACAGGGTAATCAGCCCCAGCATTTT CASSLQGNQPQHF
TRBJ2-7 TRBV2 TRBD2 . TGTGCCAGCACGACTAGCGGGGTTGTATACGAGCAGTACTTC CASTTSGVVYEQYF
TRBJ2-7 TRBV27 TRBD2 once TGTGCCAGCAGTCCCCGAACTACTAGCGGGGGCACCTACGAGCAGTACTTC CASSPRTTSGGTYEQYF
TRBJ1-2 TRBV7-2 TRBD1 few TGTGCCAGCAACCCCTTCGACAGGGGACATCATGGCTACACCTTC CASNPFDRGHHGYTF
TRBJ2-7 TRBV12-5 . . TGTGCTAGTGGGCTGGGTTCGGGGGAAGGTTACGAGCAGTACTTC CASGLGSGEGYEQYF
TRBJ2-2 TRBV3-1/TRBV3-2 . . TGTGCCAGCAGCCAAAGGCCACAGAGCTTATACACCGGGGAGCTGTTTTTT CASSQRPQSLYTGELFF
TRBJ2-3 TRBV7-2 TRBD2 . TGTGCCAGCAGCCCCCAGCGGGGGAGCACAGATACGCAGTATTTT CASSPQRGSTDTQYF
TRBJ2-7 TRBV9 . . TGTGCCAGCAGCGCCTATACACTAGGCGAGCAGTACTTC CASSAYTLGEQYF
TRBJ1-2 TRBV29-1 TRBD1 . TGCAGCGTGAACAAAAGGGGGGGACAGGCCTTTGGCTACACCTTC CSVNKRGGQAFGYTF
TRBJ1-2 TRBV6-1 TRBD1 . TGTGCCAGCAGTGATTCTTGGGGACAGGGGGCATCGGGCTACACCTTC CASSDSWGQGASGYTF
TRBJ1-4 TRBV3-1/TRBV3-2 TRBD1 . TGTGCCAGCAGCTTAAGGGACAGTCCCAATGAAAAACTGTTTTTT CASSLRDSPNEKLFF
TRBJ2-3 TRBV11-3 TRBD2 . TGTGCCAGCAGCTATGGGCTAGCGGGGGATACGCAGTATTTT CASSYGLAGDTQYF
TRBJ2-7 TRBV27 . few TGTGCCAGCAGTTTAGGCGGCGGCTACGAGCAGTACTTC CASSLGGGYEQYF
TRBJ2-1 TRBV14 TRBD1 few TGTGCCAGCAGCCAAGTAAGGGGGCGCCGTGGTGAGCAGTTCTTC CASSQVRGRRGEQFF
TRBJ1-1 TRBV3-1/TRBV3-2 . . TGTGCCAGCAGCCAGCTAGGGGGCACTGAAGCTTTCTTT CASSQLGGTEAFF
TRBJ2-4 TRBV9 TRBD1 . TGTGCCAGCAGCGTAGGGAAAGGGGGCATAGCCAAAAACATTCAGTACTTC CASSVGKGGIAKNIQYF
TRBJ2-1 TRBV19 TRBD1 . TGTGCCAGTAGTATGGGACAGGGAAACAATGAGCAGTTCTTC CASSMGQGNNEQFF
TRBJ1-2 TRBV9 TRBD1 once TGTGCCAGCAGCGTAGTCGGGGACTGGACAGGGGAAAACTATGGCTACACCTTC CASSVVGDWTGENYGYTF
TRBJ2-6 TRBV7-6 . . TGTGCCAGCAGCTTTGTGGGGGCGGGCGGGGCCAACGTCCTGACTTTC CASSFVGAGGANVLTF
TRBJ1-3 TRBV25-1 . few TGTGCCAGCAGTGAATACTACGGAGGCCAAGGAAACACCATATATTTT CASSEYYGGQGNTIYF
TRBJ1-4 TRBV5-4 . . TGTGCCAGCAGCTCGGATCAACAGGGAAGGGGTGAAAAACTGTTTTTT CASSSDQQGRGEKLFF
TRBJ2-3 TRBV19 . . TGTGCCATTCGAGGAGGGGGCACAGATACGCAGTATTTT CAIRGGGTDTQYF
TRBJ2-7 TRBV11-2 . . TGTGCCAGCAGCCTTAGTTGGTACGAGCAGTACTTC CASSLSWYEQYF
TRBJ1-1 TRBV6-5 . . TGTGCCAGCACCATGAACGGTGAAGCTTTCTTT CASTMNGEAFF
TRBJ2-1 TRBV29-1 . . TGCAGCGTTGAAAACTCTAAGAATGAGCAGTTCTTC CSVENSKNEQFF
TRBJ1-4 TRBV5-4 TRBD1 once TGTGCCAGCAGCTCCGAAAACAGGGGTTCGACTGAAAAACTGTTTTTT CASSSENRGSTEKLFF
TRBJ1-2 TRBV27 TRBD1 . TGTGCCAGCAGTACTCGGACAGGGACCAGACGCTACACCTTC CASSTRTGTRRYTF
TRBJ1-1 TRBV19 . . TGTGCCAGTAGTATTCTACAGGGTAGAGCTTTCTTT CASSILQGRAFF
TRBJ2-4 TRBV3-1/TRBV3-2 . . TGTGCCAGCAGCCAAGGACAGCAAAACATTCAGTACTTC CASSQGQQNIQYF
TRBJ2-1 TRBV3-1/TRBV3-2 TRBD2 . TGTGCCAGCAGCCGGGTGGTAGCGGGGGGGCCAAGTGAGCAGTTCTTC CASSRVVAGGPSEQFF
TRBJ2-1 TRBV19 . . TGTGCCAGTAGCCCACAGGGGGGGCCGAAGTACAATGAGCAGTTCTTC CASSPQGGPKYNEQFF
TRBJ1-5 TRBV19 . few TGTGCCAGTACTGGCAGAAATCAGCCCCAGCATTTT CASTGRNQPQHF
TRBJ2-7 TRBV6-1 . . TGTGCCAGCAGTGAAGCGCTCTTACTACAGGCGAGCTCCTACGAGCAGTACTTC CASSEALLLQASSYEQYF
TRBJ1-1 TRBV7-8 . once TGTGCCAGCAAACTGGGGAGGACGAACACTGAAGCTTTCTTT CASKLGRTNTEAFF
TRBJ1-1 TRBV7-9 TRBD1 . TGTGCCAGCAACCCCGGGACAGACATGAACACTGAAGCTTTCTTT CASNPGTDMNTEAFF
TRBJ1-3 TRBV30 . . TGTGCCTGGAGGGTTATACAGGGAAGCTCTGGAAACACCATATATTTT CAWRVIQGSSGNTIYF
TRBJ1-1 TRBV2 . . TGTGCCAGCATAGCATTAAAACAGGGAGAAACTGAAGCTTTCTTT CASIALKQGETEAFF
TRBJ1-3 TRBV28 TRBD1 . TGTGCCAGCAGTTTATGGACAGGGGTAGGCGGAAACACCATATATTTT CASSLWTGVGGNTIYF
TRBJ2-7 TRBV5-4 TRBD1 . TGTGCCAGCAGCTTCGACAGGGGGCAAACCTACGAGCAGTACTTC CASSFDRGQTYEQYF
TRBJ2-4 TRBV5-6 TRBD1 . TGTGCCAGCAGCTTTAACAGGGGTGACAAAAACATTCAGTACTTC CASSFNRGDKNIQYF
TRBJ2-7 TRBV5-1 TRBD1 . TGCGCCAGCAGCTTGGGTCAGGGGGTCAGGGACGAGCAGTACTTC CASSLGQGVRDEQYF
TRBJ1-3 TRBV11-2 . . TGTGCCAGCAGCTGGGACGGGGGGATTGGGAACACCATATATTTT CASSWDGGIGNTIYF
TRBJ2-1 TRBV9 TRBD2 . TGTGCCAGCAGCGTAGCCCGCGCGGGGGGCCATGAGCAGTTCTTC CASSVARAGGHEQFF
TRBJ1-5 TRBV18 . . TGTGCCAGCTCACCACCTCCGGGGCAGCCCCAGCATTTT CASSPPPGQPQHF
TRBJ2-7 TRBV11-2 TRBD2 . TGTGCCAGCAGCCCTCACGGACTAGCGGGGGGACTATCCTACGAGCAGTACTTC CASSPHGLAGGLSYEQYF
TRBJ2-7 TRBV19 TRBD1 . TGTGCCAGTAGCCAAGGACAGGGGAGCTCCTACGAGCAGTACTTC CASSQGQGSSYEQYF
TRBJ2-1 TRBV25-1 TRBD1 . TGTGCCAGCAGTGACGGGACAGTTAACAATGAGCAGTTCTTC CASSDGTVNNEQFF
TRBJ2-2 TRBV3-1/TRBV3-2 . . TGTGCCAGCAGCCAAGAGTCTGGCTCGAACACCGGGGAGCTGTTTTTT CASSQESGSNTGELFF
TRBJ2-3 TRBV7-9 . . TGTGCCAGCAGTCCGGAGGGTGGGCGGACGCGCACAGATACGCAGTATTTT CASSPEGGRTRTDTQYF
TRBJ1-2 TRBV2 . few TGTGCCAGCGCACCCGACAAATATAACTATGGCTACACCTTC CASAPDKYNYGYTF
TRBJ1-4 TRBV11-2 TRBD1 . TGTGCCAGCAGCTTAGGGGACAGGGGGCGCGGGGAAAAACTGTTTTTT CASSLGDRGRGEKLFF
TRBJ2-2 TRBV29-1 . . TGCAGCGGTGGCCGGGGTAACACCGGGGAGCTGTTTTTT CSGGRGNTGELFF
TRBJ1-1 TRBV7-2 TRBD1 . TGTGCCAGCAGGTCTACAGGGGGTCCCACTGAAGCTTTCTTT CASRSTGGPTEAFF
TRBJ2-2 TRBV5-1 . . TGCGCCAGCAGCCTCTTAAACACCGGGGAGCTGTTTTTT CASSLLNTGELFF
TRBJ2-3 TRBV14 TRBD1 . TGTGCCAGCAGCCACCGAGAGGGGGCAGCGCGTGGGGCAGATACGCAGTATTTT CASSHREGAARGADTQYF
TRBJ2-7 TRBV5-6 TRBD2 . TGTGCCAGCAGCTCCTATTCACTAGCGGCGAGCTCCTACGAGCAGTACTTC CASSSYSLAASSYEQYF